This T cell receptor (beta chain) was sequenced for a study of T-cell memory formation after mild COVID-19. This CDR3 spans 16 amino acids. The junction had 12 bases not matched to a gene; V was cut back by 8 bases and J by 2 bases. 5'RACE, which relied on constant-segment primers, yielded TCR alpha and TCR beta cDNA libraries carrying sample barcodes and UMIs. Each CDR3 protein is one row after TCRdb ran MiXCR on the 5' RACE reads. The repertoire consists of 550,000 to 650,000 distinct CDR3 sequences, with around a sixth occurring once and the leading ten covering 8.1%. As for this clonotype: Its antigen is undetermined.

Whole-study findings and limits: The study detected some responding clones in pre-infection memory, suggesting cross-reactive memory joined. CD4+ bias marked clones expanding day 15 to 37, unlike balanced contracting clones.

The sequenced sample was PBMCs or a T cell subset sorted from them (not recorded which). The sequence came from an adult woman who had mild COVID-19 (a few samples of this study predate the infection). Cell type and time point are not known. The chain carries TRBV12-3 or TRBV12-4 and TRBJ1-1; 9 nucleotides line up with TRBD1. In nucleotides, the CDR3 is TGTGCCAGCGGTCCGCCCACGGGACAGGGAAACACTGAAGCTTTCTTT. This encodes CASGPPTGQGNTEAFF.